The 29 T cell receptor beta chains in this list originate from one sample, sequenced in a study of CD8 T cells in ankylosing spondylitis. TCRdb itself ran the 5' RACE reads through MiXCR, one entry per CDR3 protein. The sample has about 390,000 distinct CDR3 sequences, 20% to 25% seen once. These TCRs are of unknown antigen specificity. The study's findings and limits: There was a TCR beta motif, made of eight highly homologous variants, that appeared characteristic of ankylosing spondylitis blood.

The material sequenced was blood, either unsorted or a sorted T cell fraction (not recorded which). These receptors originate from a male donor with ankylosing spondylitis.

The chain is built from TRBV11-2 and TRBJ1-1; D is undetermined. V shed 1 base and J shed 9 bases, with 6 bases lying between them. Germline assignment: CDR1 SGHAT and CDR2 FQNNGV. This CDR3 region has 11 residues. The CDR3 DNA is TGTGCCAGCAGCTTAGTCGAGAAAGCTTTCTTT. Its protein is CASSLVEKAFF.

This clonotype was seen a handful of times. This chain connects TRBV20-1 to TRBJ2-3, with unresolved D. Germline CDR1 and CDR2: DFQATT and SNEGSKA (reference sequence). CDR3 length equals 15 residues. V lost 5 bases and J 4 bases, leaving 19 bases between the germline ends. CDR3: CSAALVPSAADTQYF. CDR3 nucleotide sequence: TGCAGTGCTGCTCTAGTGCCGAGCGCGGCAGATACGCAGTATTTT.

This chain connects TRBV11-3 to TRBJ2-1; TRBD1 matches at 7 bases. The V segment lost 3 bases and the J segment 9 bases; nucleotides outside the gene matches: 11. This CDR3 is 15 amino acids long. Germline V gene data show CDR1 as SGHNT and CDR2 as YENEEA. The CDR3, as DNA: TGTGCCAGCAGCTTGGCAGGAGGACAGGTCGTTGAGCAGTTCTTC. Protein sequence: CASSLAGGQVVEQFF.

CDR3 in DNA: TGTGCCAGCAGCCAGCCCGGGAGGGGCTGCGAGCAGTACTTC. This encodes CASSQPGRGCEQYF. The chain employs TRBV3-1 and TRBJ2-7, with 8 bases fitting TRBD2. The CDR3 covers 14 residues. V lost 3 bases, J lost 6 bases, and 7 bases stayed unmatched. Looked up from germline, CDR1 is LGHDT and CDR2 is YNNKEL (reference sequence).

This clonotype was counted only a few times. Its ends do not fully match the called genes, so a read error is possible. The chain carries TRBV12-3 or TRBV12-4 and TRBJ2-7, with 7 bases identical to TRBD1. The length of the CDR3 is 13 residues. CDR3 sequence: CASTRDSSNEQYF. CDR3 DNA sequence: TGTGCCAGCACCCGGGACAGCTCCAACGAGCAGTACTTC.

This clonotype was recorded many times. V and J are TRBV4-1 and TRBJ1-5, with D possibly being TRBD1 (6 bases). The CDR3 contains 16 residues. Germline CDR1 reads MGHRA; CDR2 reads YSYEKL. Trimming removed 4 bases from V and 3 bases from J, with 16 bases in between. CDR3 region: CASSRLPQGNNQPQHF. The DNA for the CDR3 is TGCGCCAGCAGCCGGCTGCCGCAGGGGAACAATCAGCCCCAGCATTTT.

This clonotype was counted between two and nine times. The chain has TRBV5-6 and TRBJ2-7; D remains ambiguous. The CDR3 is 17 amino acids. Per germline, CDR1 SGHDT and CDR2 YYEEEE. V lost 0 bases to trimming and J lost 2 bases, with 18 bases between them. The CDR3 here is CASSLGLIATETYEQYF. The CDR3 nucleotides are TGTGCCAGCAGCTTGGGATTGATCGCGACGGAGACCTACGAGCAGTACTTC. Full variable domain (missing parts from reference TRBV5-6 and TRBJ2-7): DAGVTQSPTHLIKTRGQQVTLRCSPKSGHDTVSWYQQALGQGPQFIFQYYEEEERQRGNFPDRFSGHQFPNYSSELNVNALLLGDSALYLCASSLGLIATETYEQYFGPGTRLTVT.

The J gene is TRBJ2-1, the V gene TRBV9, with 8 bases lining up with TRBD1. V shed 0 bases and J 6 bases; nucleotides not matched to a gene: 5. The CDR3 totals 15 residues. Per the germline V gene, CDR1 is SGDLS and CDR2 is YYNGEE. The CDR3 nucleotides read TGTGCCAGCAGCGTAGTTGTGACAGGGGCCAATGAGCAGTTCTTC. It is translated as CASSVVVTGANEQFF.

CDR3 coding DNA: TGTGCCAGCAGCTTAGCGGGACTTCAGGTTCGGGAGACCCAGTACTTC. Protein product: CASSLAGLQVRETQYF. The chain carries TRBV7-9 and TRBJ2-5; possibly TRBD2 for D (6 bases). There are 16 residues in the CDR3. Germline loops: CDR1 SEHNR, CDR2 FQNEAQ (reference sequence). V lost 0 bases and J 5 bases, leaving 16 bases between the germline ends.

The rearrangement links TRBV7-3 to TRBJ2-1, with D maybe TRBD1 (6 bases). The CDR3 length is 12 residues. Germline V gives CDR1 SGHTA, CDR2 FQGTGA. Trimming cost V 5 bases and J 7 bases, with 9 bases left between them. The DNA for the CDR3 is TGTGCCAGCAGCACTCAGGGGAATGAGCAGTTCTTC. Amino acid sequence: CASSTQGNEQFF.

The gene calls are TRBV19 and TRBJ2-1; 8 bases are a match to TRBD2. V lost 2 bases, J lost 7 bases, and 7 bases stayed unmatched. Germline values: CDR1 LNHDA, CDR2 SQIVND (reference sequence). The CDR3 sequence is 15 residues long. CDR3 coding DNA: TGTGCCAGTAGTATACGCGGGAGGTCGAGTAATGAGCAGTTCTTC. Encoded protein: CASSIRGRSSNEQFF.

This clonotype was seen more than once but under ten times. In DNA, the CDR3 is TGTGCCAGCAGCCGTCCGGCAGGTCCTACTAATGAAAAACTGTTTTTT. Protein sequence: CASSRPAGPTNEKLFF. This chain uses TRBV12-3 or TRBV12-4 with TRBJ1-4; D is unresolved. The CDR3 has 16 residues. The V gene lost 6 bases and the J gene lost 2 bases, with 16 bases spanning the gap.

The rearrangement uses TRBV19 and TRBJ2-7; possibly TRBD1 for D (6 bases). V lost 3 bases and J lost 3, with 15 bases in between. The CDR3 has 15 amino acids. Germline V gene lookup returns CDR1 LNHDA and CDR2 SQIVND (reference sequence). The chain's CDR3 is CASSIRGGDGYEQYF. CDR3 DNA: TGTGCCAGTAGTATCAGAGGGGGAGATGGCTACGAGCAGTACTTC.

The CDR3 sequence is CASSWGTRTDTQYF. The CDR3 DNA follows: TGTGCCAGCAGTTGGGGCACTCGCACAGATACGCAGTATTTT. This chain uses TRBV12-3 or TRBV12-4 with TRBJ2-3, with a weak D call TRBD1 (5 bases). This CDR3 comprises 14 residues. V lost 4 bases and J lost 1, with 9 bases in between.

The rearrangement uses TRBV20-1 and TRBJ2-1; D possibly matches TRBD1 or TRBD2 (5 bases each). This CDR3 is built from 16 residues. Germline assignment: CDR1 DFQATT and CDR2 SNEGSKA (reference sequence). The germline V and J ends were trimmed by 0 bases and 8 bases, with 20 bases remaining between them. CDR3 DNA sequence: TGCAGTGCTAGAGATCCCCTCGGGACCCTACGTCATGAGCAGTTCTTC. It yields the protein CSARDPLGTLRHEQFF.

Only a few counts were recorded for this clonotype. The chain recombines TRBV28 with TRBJ2-6; no reliable D call. Trimming took 8 bases from V and 0 from J, leaving 14 bases between them. Germline V gene lookup returns CDR1 MDHEN and CDR2 SYDVKM. The CDR3 runs to 16 residues. CDR3 loop: CASGLPDPSGANVLTF. The CDR3 DNA reads TGTGCCAGCGGGTTACCTGACCCCTCTGGGGCCAACGTCCTGACTTTC. Together with reference TRBV28 and TRBJ2-6, the CDR3 gives the full variable domain: DVKVTQSSRYLVKRTGEKVFLECVQDMDHENMFWYRQDPGLGLRLIYFSYDVKMKEKGDIPEGYSVSREKKERFSLILESASTNQTSMYLCASGLPDPSGANVLTFGAGSRLTVL.

The chain couples TRBV29-1 to TRBJ2-1; the match to TRBD2 covers 9 bases. The J segment lost 8 bases and the V segment lost 3 bases, leaving 11 bases of the junction unmatched. The germline V gene encodes CDR1 SQVTM and CDR2 ANQGSEA. The CDR3 sequence is 15 residues long. As DNA, the CDR3 is TGCAGCGTTGAGCCGCTAGCGGGAAAAGTAGATGAGCAGTTCTTC. It translates to CSVEPLAGKVDEQFF.

The chain has TRBV24-1 and TRBJ2-7, with D possibly TRBD2 on 5 matching bases. Germline lookup yields CDR1 KGHDR and CDR2 SFDVKD. Trimming removed 4 bases at V and 2 bases at J, with 11 bases between. The CDR3 totals 14 residues. The CDR3 is CATSDSDGAYEQYF. The CDR3, as DNA: TGTGCCACCAGTGACTCGGACGGGGCCTACGAGCAGTACTTC.

On this clonotype itself: At one of its ends the junction is not consistent with the germline gene, which may arise from a read error. Written as DNA, the CDR3 is TGTGCCAGCAGTTACTCCCAGACAGGGGGTAGGGCTGAAGCTGTCTTT. Translation: CASSYSQTGGRAEAVF. J is TRBJ1-1 and V is TRBV6-2 or TRBV6-3; 9 bases align to TRBD1. Germline CDR1 is MNHEY and CDR2 is SVGEGT. The CDR3 is made up of 16 amino acids.

The chain carries TRBV18 and TRBJ1-5, with 7 bases fitting TRBD1. The CDR3 loop spans 16 amino acids. Germline lookup yields CDR1 KGHSH and CDR2 LQKENI. Trimming took 6 bases from V and 0 from J; bases not matched to a gene: 8. The CDR3 nucleotides are TGTGCCAGCTCGCCCGACAGGGCCGATAGCAATCAGCCCCAGCATTTT. Its translation is CASSPDRADSNQPQHF.

This clonotype was picked up a small number of times. The V call is TRBV29-1, the J call TRBJ2-3, with 8 bases fitting TRBD1. The germline CDR1 and CDR2 sequences are SQVTM and ANQGSEA. The CDR3 extends over 14 amino acids. For the CDR3, the DNA is TGCAGTGCCAAAGGACAGGGACACACAGATACGCAGTATTTT. Translated, it gives CSAKGQGHTDTQYF.

This clonotype was observed a few times. V and J are TRBV7-9 and TRBJ2-2; D not resolved. V lost 8 bases and J 1 base, leaving 11 bases between the germline ends. This CDR3 comprises 14 residues. CDR1 SEHNR and CDR2 FQNEAQ come from the germline V gene (reference sequence). The CDR3 DNA is TGTGCCAGCCCCGCGGAACTGAACACCGGGGAGCTGTTTTTT. Its translation: CASPAELNTGELFF.

The V and J genes are TRBV7-2 and TRBJ1-5; D unresolved. CDR1 is SGHTA and CDR2 is FQGNSA in the germline V gene. The CDR3 length is 16 residues. V lost 1 base to trimming and J lost 2 bases, with 12 bases between them. In DNA form, the CDR3 reads TGTGCCAGCAGCTTAGTAGGAACTGGGGGCAATCAGCCCCAGCATTTT. It encodes CASSLVGTGGNQPQHF.

This clonotype has more than one count but fewer than ten. This rearrangement joins TRBV7-2 to TRBJ2-1, with D tentatively TRBD2 (6 bases). The length of the CDR3 is 15 residues. V lost 3 bases and J 6 bases, leaving 15 bases between the germline ends. Germline CDR1 is SGHTA and CDR2 is FQGNSA. The CDR3 here is CASSFAGPVVNEQFF. The CDR3 bases are TGTGCCAGCAGCTTTGCGGGACCAGTCGTCAATGAGCAGTTCTTC. Full variable domain (remainder filled in from reference TRBV7-2 and TRBJ2-1): GAGVSQSPSNKVTEKGKDVELRCDPISGHTALYWYRQSLGQGLEFLIYFQGNSAPDKSGLPSDRFSAERTGGSVSTLTIQRTQQEDSAVYLCASSFAGPVVNEQFFGPGTRLTVL.

Only a few counts were recorded for this clonotype. The chain is built from TRBV12-3 or TRBV12-4 and TRBJ2-1; TRBD2 matches at 7 bases. V was clipped by 2 bases and J by 0 bases; unmatched bases: 7. The CDR3 is 17 residues long. The CDR3 nucleotides read TGTGCCAGCAGTTTACCTAGCGGCCTGAGCTCCTACAATGAGCAGTTCTTC. Its translation: CASSLPSGLSSYNEQFF.

The gene calls are TRBV7-2 and TRBJ2-1, with 8 bases matching TRBD2. Germline CDR1 SGHTA, CDR2 FQGNSA. The trim removed 2 bases at V and 8 bases at J, leaving 8 bases unmatched. The CDR3 loop spans 15 amino acids. The CDR3 region is CASSLNGRAFYEQFF. The DNA of the CDR3 is TGTGCCAGCAGCTTAAACGGGAGGGCTTTCTATGAGCAGTTCTTC.

This chain uses TRBV5-5 with TRBJ1-3; D not certain. CDR1 is SGHKS and CDR2 is YYEKEE in the germline V gene (reference sequence). Between the trimmed V and J ends, which lost 1 base and 2 bases, there was a span of 7 bases. The CDR3 has 14 residues. The CDR3 loop is CASSLIYAGNTIYF. The DNA for the CDR3 is TGTGCCAGCAGCTTGATTTACGCTGGAAACACCATATATTTT. Full variable domain (missing parts from reference TRBV5-5 and TRBJ1-3): DAGVTQSPTHLIKTRGQQVTLRCSPISGHKSVSWYQQVLGQGPQFIFQYYEKEERGRGNFPDRFSARQFPNYSSELNVNALLLGDSALYLCASSLIYAGNTIYFGEGSWLTVV.

This clonotype was seen more than once but under ten times. V usage is TRBV20-1 and J usage is TRBJ2-3, with a possible D match to TRBD2 (6 bases). Germline V gene lookup returns CDR1 DFQATT and CDR2 SNEGSKA (reference sequence). CDR3 length: 14 amino acids. Here the CDR3 DNA reads TGCACCTGTCCCAGGGCGGGGAGCACAGATACGCAGTATTTT. Encoded protein: CTCPRAGSTDTQYF.

This clonotype was seen a handful of times. The gene calls are TRBV29-1 and TRBJ2-3, with TRBD2 matching 9 bases. This CDR3 comprises 18 residues. The V gene end was trimmed by 2 bases and the J gene end by 0 bases; junction bases not matched to a gene: 12. From germline, CDR1 is SQVTM and CDR2 ANQGSEA. The CDR3 sequence: CSVEFGLVAGGSTDTQYF. In DNA form, the CDR3 reads TGCAGCGTTGAATTTGGGCTCGTTGCGGGAGGGAGCACAGATACGCAGTATTTT.